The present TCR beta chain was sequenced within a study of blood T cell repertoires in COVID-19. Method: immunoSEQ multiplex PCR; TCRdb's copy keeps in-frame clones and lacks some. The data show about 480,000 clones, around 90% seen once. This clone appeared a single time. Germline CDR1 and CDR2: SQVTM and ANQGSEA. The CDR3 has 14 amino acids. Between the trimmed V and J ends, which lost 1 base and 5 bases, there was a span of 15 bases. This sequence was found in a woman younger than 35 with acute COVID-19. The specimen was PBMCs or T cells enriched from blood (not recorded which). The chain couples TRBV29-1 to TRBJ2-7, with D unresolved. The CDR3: CSVEGSWAHHEQYF. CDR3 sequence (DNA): TGCAGCGTTGAAGGAAGTTGGGCCCACCACGAGCAGTACTTC.